The text below deals with one T cell receptor (beta chain). Germline CDR1 is SNHLY and CDR2 is FYNNEI. This CDR3 has 15 residues. V was trimmed by 6 bases and J by 0 bases, leaving 14 bases between them. In the authors' workflow: Estimation of nucleated cell counts was performed using reference gene primer amplification. Only in-frame clones appear in the TCRdb table, and some are missing; sequencing was by immunoSEQ multiplex PCR. V and J calls and clone size are copied from that table; D and trimming were computed from the DNA. The table lists roughly 250,000 clones, approximately 78% of them singletons, with under 15% in the top ten. These data come from a study of blood T cell repertoires in COVID-19. Study overall: Spain, Italy and the United States supplied samples that represented acute and convalescent COVID-19. PBMCs, B-cell-depleted T cells, or T cells provided the cDNA or gDNA that made up the material.

V usage is TRBV2 and J usage is TRBJ1-1; TRBD1 is a possible D gene (5 bases). What was sequenced was peripheral blood. The receptor was isolated from a woman aged 60-70 years with active or convalescent COVID-19. CDR3 residues: CASRLEGLMNTEAFF. CDR3 DNA: TGTGCCAGCAGACTAGAGGGACTAATGAACACTGAAGCTTTCTTT.